This is a list of T cell receptor beta chains from one sample in a study of beta chain features in type 1 diabetes. Clones were read by immunoSEQ multiplex PCR, and TCRdb kept only the in-frame ones, dropping some. The profile shows approximately 170,000 clones, around 8% of them singletons. Sequenced sample: central memory CD4+ T cells from blood. Source of these receptors: a middle-aged woman with type 1 diabetes. Each CDR3 is given with its conserved first and last residue. D genes are given only for firm matches. The size entry is marked missing in some rows and otherwise reads once, few, many or a size class.

V gene: TRBV18; J gene: TRBJ1-2; clone size: few; D gene: TRBD1; CDR3 DNA: TGTGCCAGCTCCCAGGGACAGGGAAACGGCTACACCTTC; CDR3 protein: CASSQGQGNGYTF
V gene: TRBV30; J gene: TRBJ2-5; clone size: many; D gene: -; CDR3 DNA: TGTGCCTGGAGTGTACGGTTTGAGGAGACCCAGTACTTC; CDR3 protein: CAWSVRFEETQYF
V gene: TRBV6-5; J gene: TRBJ2-7; clone size: -; D gene: -; CDR3 DNA: TGTGCCAGCAGCCGGACAGCGAGCTCCTACGAGCAGTACTTC; CDR3 protein: CASSRTASSYEQYF
V gene: TRBV7-2; J gene: TRBJ1-1; clone size: -; D gene: -; CDR3 DNA: TGTGCCAGCAGCTTCAGTCCTAGCACTGAAGCTTTCTTT; CDR3 protein: CASSFSPSTEAFF
V gene: TRBV9; J gene: TRBJ1-2; clone size: -; D gene: -; CDR3 DNA: TGTGCCAGCAGCGACGACTTACCCGGGACCTCACAGGGTGGCTACACCTTC; CDR3 protein: CASSDDLPGTSQGGYTF
V gene: TRBV7-6; J gene: TRBJ2-3; clone size: many; D gene: TRBD1; CDR3 DNA: TGTGCCAGCAGCTCGGGGACAGGGGTTAGCACAGATACGCAGTATTTT; CDR3 protein: CASSSGTGVSTDTQYF
V gene: TRBV19; J gene: TRBJ2-3; clone size: -; D gene: -; CDR3 DNA: TGTGCCAGTAGTTCGCCGGGACAAGGAGGTCTCAGCACAGATACGCAGTATTTT; CDR3 protein: CASSSPGQGGLSTDTQYF
V gene: TRBV28; J gene: TRBJ1-1; clone size: -; D gene: TRBD1; CDR3 DNA: TGTGCCAGCAGCCAGGGACAGGGTAAGGGGGGCACTGAAGCTTTCTTT; CDR3 protein: CASSQGQGKGGTEAFF
V gene: TRBV9; J gene: TRBJ2-1; clone size: few; D gene: -; CDR3 DNA: TGTGCCAGCACCCCTCGGGAGTACTACAATGAGCAGTTCTTC; CDR3 protein: CASTPREYYNEQFF
V gene: TRBV5-1; J gene: TRBJ1-2; clone size: -; D gene: TRBD1; CDR3 DNA: TGCGCCAGCAGCTTGGTACCGGGACAGGGGGGCTATGGCTACACCTTC; CDR3 protein: CASSLVPGQGGYGYTF
V gene: TRBV7-9; J gene: TRBJ1-4; clone size: many; D gene: -; CDR3 DNA: TGTGCCAGCAGCCGGGAAGGAAAACTGTTTTTT; CDR3 protein: CASSREGKLFF
V gene: TRBV4-1; J gene: TRBJ1-5; clone size: -; D gene: -; CDR3 DNA: TGCGCCAGCAGCCAAGATGGTCCGGCCTTTACGGGTCAGCCCCAGCATTTT; CDR3 protein: CASSQDGPAFTGQPQHF
V gene: TRBV28; J gene: TRBJ2-1; clone size: -; D gene: -; CDR3 DNA: TGTGCGACCCGAGGGAAAGGGAGGTCCTACAATGAGCAGTTCTTC; CDR3 protein: CATRGKGRSYNEQFF
V gene: TRBV11-2; J gene: TRBJ2-1; clone size: many; D gene: TRBD2; CDR3 DNA: TGTGCCAGCAGCTTGGGGATAGCGGGGGCGAAGCAGTTCTTC; CDR3 protein: CASSLGIAGAKQFF
V gene: TRBV11-2; J gene: TRBJ2-2; clone size: many; D gene: -; CDR3 DNA: TGTGCCAGCAGCCGTAGCGAGGTCGGGGAGCTGTTTTTT; CDR3 protein: CASSRSEVGELFF
V gene: TRBV6-1; J gene: TRBJ1-2; clone size: -; D gene: -; CDR3 DNA: TGTGCCAGCAGCGGCTTCCCCGGGAACTATGGCTACACCTTC; CDR3 protein: CASSGFPGNYGYTF
V gene: TRBV29-1; J gene: TRBJ2-7; clone size: many; D gene: TRBD2; CDR3 DNA: TGCAGCGTTAGCCTAGCGGGAGGGCCCTTAGGCGAGCAGTACTTC; CDR3 protein: CSVSLAGGPLGEQYF
V gene: TRBV28; J gene: TRBJ1-2; clone size: -; D gene: -; CDR3 DNA: TGTGCCAGCAGTTCCGGGGACACGAACTATGGCTACACCTTC; CDR3 protein: CASSSGDTNYGYTF
V gene: TRBV9; J gene: TRBJ2-1; clone size: -; D gene: TRBD2; CDR3 DNA: TGTGCCAGCAGCGTAGAACTAGCGGGGGGGCTATACAATGAGCAGTTCTTC; CDR3 protein: CASSVELAGGLYNEQFF
V gene: TRBV30; J gene: TRBJ2-7; clone size: -; D gene: TRBD1; CDR3 DNA: TGTGCCTGGGGAGGGACAGGGCTCATCGAGCAGTACTTC; CDR3 protein: CAWGGTGLIEQYF
V gene: TRBV11-1; J gene: TRBJ2-1; clone size: -; D gene: -; CDR3 DNA: TGTGCCAGCAGCTTACGGGATGAGCAGTTCTTC; CDR3 protein: CASSLRDEQFF
V gene: TRBV19; J gene: TRBJ2-2; clone size: few; D gene: -; CDR3 DNA: TGTGCCACCACGACTCGGGGGACAGTGACTCCCGGGGAGCTGTTTTTT; CDR3 protein: CATTTRGTVTPGELFF
V gene: TRBV7-2; J gene: TRBJ2-2; clone size: few; D gene: -; CDR3 DNA: TGTGCCAGCAGCTTCGACAGGAACACCGGGGAGCTGTTTTTT; CDR3 protein: CASSFDRNTGELFF
V gene: TRBV7-9; J gene: TRBJ1-2; clone size: -; D gene: -; CDR3 DNA: TGTGCCAGCAGCTTAAACGGAGACTATGGCTACACCTTC; CDR3 protein: CASSLNGDYGYTF
V gene: TRBV23-1; J gene: TRBJ2-2; clone size: many; D gene: TRBD1; CDR3 DNA: TGCGCCAGCAGTCTCTCCGGACAGGGAGGCACCGGGGAGCTGTTTTTT; CDR3 protein: CASSLSGQGGTGELFF
V gene: TRBV11-3; J gene: TRBJ2-1; clone size: few; D gene: -; CDR3 DNA: TGTGCCAGCAGCCCCACCCGGGCGGGCGAGCAGTTCTTC; CDR3 protein: CASSPTRAGEQFF
V gene: TRBV4-1; J gene: TRBJ2-3; clone size: -; D gene: TRBD2; CDR3 DNA: TGCGCCAGCAGCCAAGTAGGGACTAGCGGGGTGAGCACAGATACGCAGTATTTT; CDR3 protein: CASSQVGTSGVSTDTQYF
V gene: TRBV15; J gene: TRBJ2-7; clone size: many; D gene: TRBD1; CDR3 DNA: TGTGCCACCAGCAGAGGAGGGGACAGGCCCGGCCAGGTCGAGCAGTACTTC; CDR3 protein: CATSRGGDRPGQVEQYF
V gene: TRBV19; J gene: TRBJ2-1; clone size: -; D gene: TRBD2; CDR3 DNA: TGTGCCAGTAGAACGGGAGGTCTTGAGCAGTTCTTC; CDR3 protein: CASRTGGLEQFF
V gene: TRBV19; J gene: TRBJ1-6; clone size: few; D gene: TRBD1; CDR3 DNA: TGTGCCAGTAGCGGGACAGGAGGAAATTCACCCCTCCACTTT; CDR3 protein: CASSGTGGNSPLHF
V gene: TRBV15; J gene: TRBJ1-5; clone size: -; D gene: -; CDR3 DNA: TGTGCCACCAGCAGAGATTTAGCGAGGCTGGGCAATCAGCCCCAGCATTTT; CDR3 protein: CATSRDLARLGNQPQHF
V gene: TRBV7-2; J gene: TRBJ1-5; clone size: -; D gene: -; CDR3 DNA: TGTGCCAGCAGCCCCGTTACAGGCGCCAATCAGCCCCAGCATTTT; CDR3 protein: CASSPVTGANQPQHF
V gene: TRBV7-2; J gene: TRBJ2-1; clone size: few; D gene: TRBD2; CDR3 DNA: TGTGCCAGCAGCTTAGCGCTGGGGGAGGGCCCCTATGGCAGAGAGTTCTTC; CDR3 protein: CASSLALGEGPYGREFF
V gene: TRBV2; J gene: TRBJ2-6; clone size: many; D gene: -; CDR3 DNA: TGTGCCAGCCAAAGGACGGCCAGGGGCCGATCTGGGGCCAACGTCCTGACTTTC; CDR3 protein: CASQRTARGRSGANVLTF
V gene: TRBV18; J gene: TRBJ2-5; clone size: -; D gene: TRBD1; CDR3 DNA: TGTGCCAGCTCATTCGGACAGGGGCCCTCAGGCGAGACCCAGTACTTC; CDR3 protein: CASSFGQGPSGETQYF
V gene: TRBV7-2; J gene: TRBJ2-3; clone size: -; D gene: TRBD1; CDR3 DNA: TGTGCCAGCAGCTTAATCCGAACAGGGGGCGCGCAGTATTTT; CDR3 protein: CASSLIRTGGAQYF
V gene: TRBV7-9; J gene: TRBJ2-1; clone size: few; D gene: -; CDR3 DNA: TGTGCCAGCACAGTCAGCTCCTACAATGAGCAGTTCTTC; CDR3 protein: CASTVSSYNEQFF
V gene: TRBV7-3; J gene: TRBJ2-7; clone size: -; D gene: TRBD1; CDR3 DNA: TGTGCCAGCAGCTCAGGGGGCGAGCAGTACTTC; CDR3 protein: CASSSGGEQYF
V gene: TRBV6-1; J gene: TRBJ1-4; clone size: few; D gene: -; CDR3 DNA: TGTGCCAGCAGAATGACAGCCGGTAATGAAAAACTGTTTTTT; CDR3 protein: CASRMTAGNEKLFF
V gene: TRBV6-5; J gene: TRBJ1-1; clone size: many; D gene: TRBD1; CDR3 DNA: TGTGCCAGCACCCGGGACAGGCAAGAAGAAGCTTTCTTT; CDR3 protein: CASTRDRQEEAFF
V gene: TRBV28; J gene: TRBJ1-1; clone size: few; D gene: TRBD1; CDR3 DNA: TGTGCCAGCAGTCCCCGCGGACAGGGGGACACTGAAGCTTTCTTT; CDR3 protein: CASSPRGQGDTEAFF
V gene: TRBV5-4; J gene: TRBJ2-1; clone size: once; D gene: TRBD2; CDR3 DNA: TGTGCCAGCAGCTTCAGGGGCGGGGGGGCCGCTGAGCAGTTCTTC; CDR3 protein: CASSFRGGGAAEQFF
V gene: TRBV7-9; J gene: TRBJ2-7; clone size: few; D gene: -; CDR3 DNA: TGTGCCAGCAGCTTAGGACGGGGAAGCGAGCAGTACTTC; CDR3 protein: CASSLGRGSEQYF
V gene: TRBV7-8; J gene: TRBJ2-3; clone size: -; D gene: -; CDR3 DNA: TGTGCCAGCAGCTTCGGGCAGGGGAGGGCAGATACGCAGTATTTT; CDR3 protein: CASSFGQGRADTQYF
V gene: TRBV30; J gene: TRBJ2-4; clone size: few; D gene: -; CDR3 DNA: TGTGCCTGGGGGCAGGGAATGGGCAAAAACATTCAGTACTTC; CDR3 protein: CAWGQGMGKNIQYF